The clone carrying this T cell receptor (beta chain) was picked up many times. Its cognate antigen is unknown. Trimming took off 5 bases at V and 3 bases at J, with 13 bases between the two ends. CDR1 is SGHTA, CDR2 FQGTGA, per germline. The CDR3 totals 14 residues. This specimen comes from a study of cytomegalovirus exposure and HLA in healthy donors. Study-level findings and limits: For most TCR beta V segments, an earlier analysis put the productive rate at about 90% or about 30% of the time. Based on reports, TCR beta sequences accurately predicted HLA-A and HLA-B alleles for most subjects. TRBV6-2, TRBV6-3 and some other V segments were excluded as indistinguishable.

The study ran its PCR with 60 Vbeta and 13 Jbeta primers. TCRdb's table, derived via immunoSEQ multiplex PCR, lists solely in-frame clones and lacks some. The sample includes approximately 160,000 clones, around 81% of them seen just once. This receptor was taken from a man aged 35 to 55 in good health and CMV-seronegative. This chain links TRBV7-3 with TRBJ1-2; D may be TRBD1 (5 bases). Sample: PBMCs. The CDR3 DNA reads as TGTGCCAGCAGCGCCACAGGCGCGGACTATGGCTACACCTTC. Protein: CASSATGADYGYTF. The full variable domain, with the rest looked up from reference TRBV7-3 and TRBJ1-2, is GAGVSQTPSNKVTEKGKYVELRCDPISGHTALYWYRQSLGQGPEFLIYFQGTGAADDSGLPNDRFFAVRPEGSVSTLKIQRTERGDSAVYLCASSATGADYGYTFGSGTRLTVV.